This T cell receptor (beta chain) was sequenced in a study of T cells after yellow fever vaccination. Overall study findings and caveats: Peaking on day 5 versus 15, the secondary response was faster but weaker.

TCRdb re-called the 5' RACE reads with MiXCR, one entry per CDR3 protein. The table shows more than 110,000 distinct CDR3 sequences, with about 7% occurring only once. With respect to this clonotype: The antigen is not known.

This CDR3 contains 14 residues. CDR1 is KGHSH and CDR2 is LQKENI in the germline V gene. V was cut by 5 bases and J by 4 bases, with 12 bases left in between. The sequences come from CD4+ T cells sorted from PBMCs, collected 10 days after the yellow fever booster vaccination. The TCR comes from a man aged 25 to 40 who received the YFV17D yellow fever vaccine. V is TRBV18 and J is TRBJ1-3; D not resolved. CDR3 sequence (DNA): TGTGCCAGCTCAGAGGGAAAGGGCGGAAACACCATATATTTT. Its translation: CASSEGKGGNTIYF.